These 5 T cell receptor beta chains came from one sample sequenced in a study of blood T cell repertoires in COVID-19. The repertoire was sequenced with immunoSEQ multiplex PCR; TCRdb's copy has only in-frame clones and lacks some. The sample has around 470,000 clones; 89% are singletons. The sequenced sample consisted of peripheral blood. Receptor source: a man younger than 35 with COVID-19, enrolled during active disease.

This clone was seen more than once but under ten times. The chain combines TRBV19 with TRBJ1-5; tentatively, D is TRBD1 (5 bases). The CDR3 spans 15 residues. V lost 4 bases to trimming and J lost 2 bases, with 12 bases between them. Germline-derived CDR1 and CDR2 are LNHDA and SQIVND (reference sequence). The CDR3 is CASSTGVSGNQPQHF. CDR3 nucleotides: TGTGCCAGTAGTACGGGGGTGAGTGGCAATCAGCCCCAGCATTTT.

This chain links TRBV7-8 with TRBJ2-7, with TRBD1 identical over 8 bases. Trimming cost V 5 bases and J 1 base; bases outside gene matches: 7. Germline CDR1 reads SGHVS; CDR2 reads FQNEAQ. This CDR3 is 15 amino acids long. CDR3 sequence: CASSATTGVSYEQYF. CDR3 bases: TGTGCCAGCAGCGCGACGACAGGGGTGTCCTACGAGCAGTACTTC.

The genes are TRBV19 and TRBJ2-1; unclear D gene. V was pared by 2 bases and J by 5 bases, with 7 bases between. CDR1 is LNHDA and CDR2 is SQIVND in the germline V gene (reference sequence). CDR3 length: 13 amino acids. Written as DNA, the CDR3 is TGTGCCAGTAGTATACTAGTTAACAATGAGCAGTTCTTC. The encoded protein is CASSILVNNEQFF.

This chain joins TRBV4-1 and TRBJ2-1; no clear D. Germline V gives CDR1 MGHRA, CDR2 YSYEKL. The V end lost 1 base, the J end lost 4 bases, and 8 bases lay between the germline ends. The CDR3 has 14 amino acids. The CDR3 here is CASSQGRTYNEQFF. DNA for the CDR3: TGCGCCAGCAGCCAAGGCAGAACATACAATGAGCAGTTCTTC.

This clone came up once. V is TRBV7-9 and J is TRBJ2-7, with TRBD2 matching over 10 bases. The CDR3 consists of 15 residues. Trimming took 5 bases from V and 3 from J; bases not matched to a gene: 7. The germline V gene has CDR1 SEHNR and CDR2 FQNEAQ (reference sequence). The chain's CDR3 is CASSPGLAANYEQYF. CDR3 nucleotides: TGTGCCAGCAGCCCCGGACTAGCGGCCAACTACGAGCAGTACTTC.